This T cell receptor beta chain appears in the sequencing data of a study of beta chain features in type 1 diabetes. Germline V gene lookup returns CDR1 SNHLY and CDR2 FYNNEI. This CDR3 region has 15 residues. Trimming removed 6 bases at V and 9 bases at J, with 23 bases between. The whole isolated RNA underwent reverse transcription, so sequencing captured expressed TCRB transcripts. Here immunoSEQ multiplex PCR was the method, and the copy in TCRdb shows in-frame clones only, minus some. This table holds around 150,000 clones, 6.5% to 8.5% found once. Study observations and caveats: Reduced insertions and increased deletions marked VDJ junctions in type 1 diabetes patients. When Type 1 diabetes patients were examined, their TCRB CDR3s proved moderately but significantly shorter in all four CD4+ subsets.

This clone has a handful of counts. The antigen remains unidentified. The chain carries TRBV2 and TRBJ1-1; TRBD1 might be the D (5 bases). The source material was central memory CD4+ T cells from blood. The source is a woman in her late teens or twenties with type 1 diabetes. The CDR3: CASRERSTGRPKAFF. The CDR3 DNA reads TGTGCCAGCAGAGAAAGAAGTACAGGACGACCAAAAGCTTTCTTT.